This T cell receptor beta chain was identified in a study of a mutant IDH1 vaccine in newly diagnosed glioma. Study background: The start of vaccination came 4-6 weeks after radiotherapy alone, or with temozolomide cycles.

V was pared by 3 bases and J by 1 base, with 2 bases of the junction left unmatched. From germline, CDR1 is LGHNA and CDR2 YNFKEQ. The CDR3 covers 14 residues. As to this clone: As yet, its antigen is unknown.

Time point meaning: week 5, during vaccination. The study gave 300 ug of mutant IDH1 20-mer peptide per vaccine dose, with topical imiquimod. The donors' diagnosis was new WHO grade 3 or 4 astrocytoma that was IDH1-mutant and ATRX-lost. Clones were read by immunoSEQ multiplex PCR, and TCRdb kept only the in-frame ones, dropping some. The sample includes approximately 38,000 clones, approximately 85% of them seen just once. This chain joins TRBV4-2 and TRBJ2-5, with TRBD2 identical over 7 bases. The source was PBMCs, collected from a glioma patient whose treatment included an IDH1 peptide vaccine. The sequence was obtained from a man between 35 and 55 years old with glioma. DNA of the CDR3: TGTGCCAGCAGCCACGGGAGGATCCAAGAGACCCAGTACTTC. This gives the protein CASSHGRIQETQYF.